What follows are 26 T cell receptor beta chains derived from one specimen sequenced in a study of early T cells in non-severe SARS-CoV-2 infection. One entry per CDR3 protein results from TCRdb running MiXCR on the 5' RACE reads. In the table there are some 40,000 distinct CDR3 sequences, 9% to 15% of which are singletons. The specimen was whole blood. Receptors originate from an adult who was a healthcare worker with PCR-confirmed SARS-CoV-2 infection or an uninfected control (not recorded which).

This clonotype was seen ten or more times. The gene calls are TRBV7-6 and TRBJ2-2, with a weak D call TRBD1 (6 bases). Trimming left V 6 bases short and J 4 bases short, with 15 bases between. This CDR3 is built from 15 residues. Germline values: CDR1 SGHVS, CDR2 FNYEAQ. The CDR3 reads CASRGHRAVTGELFF. The CDR3 DNA follows: TGTGCCAGCAGGGGTCACAGGGCGGTCACCGGGGAGCTGTTTTTT.

This clonotype was seen repeatedly, ten times or more. CDR3 nucleotides: TGCGCCAGCAGCTTGCTCCCGGACAGGGGCTACGAGCAGTACTTC. Translating gives CASSLLPDRGYEQYF. The J gene is TRBJ2-7, the V gene TRBV5-1, with 9 bases matching TRBD1. The V and J ends lost 1 base and 3 bases, in that order; junction bases with no gene match: 5. In germline, CDR1 is SGHRS, CDR2 YFSETQ. This CDR3 comprises 15 residues.

The V gene is TRBV30, the J gene TRBJ2-7, with a tentative D call TRBD1 (6 bases). Germline values: CDR1 GTSNPN, CDR2 SVGIG (reference sequence). The CDR3 runs 15 residues. V was shortened by 0 bases and J by 3 bases, with 15 bases between the two germline ends. CDR3 sequence (DNA): TGTGCCTGGAGTGTACGACAGGCCCTTAGCTACGAGCAGTACTTC. This translates into CAWSVRQALSYEQYF. The full variable domain, in which reference TRBV30 and TRBJ2-7 provide the parts outside the CDR3, is SQTIHQWPATLVQPVGSPLSLECTVEGTSNPNLYWYRQAAGRGLQLLFYSVGIGQISSEVPQNLSASRPQDRQFILSSKKLLLSDSGFYLCAWSVRQALSYEQYFGPGTRLTVT.

This clonotype was found many times. The chain recombines TRBV20-1 with TRBJ1-1; 9 positions match TRBD1. V was pared by 5 bases and J by 5 bases, with 18 bases of the junction left unmatched. There are 17 residues in the CDR3. Germline CDR1 is DFQATT and CDR2 is SNEGSKA (reference sequence). The CDR3 loop reads CSAPSGPGQGFITEAFF. The DNA for the CDR3 is TGCAGTGCTCCCTCAGGACCGGGACAGGGTTTTATAACTGAAGCTTTCTTT.

This clonotype was detected only a few times. The rearrangement joins TRBV6-6 to TRBJ2-7; D perhaps matches TRBD1 (5 bases). The CDR3 length is 15 residues. Per germline, CDR1 MNHNY and CDR2 SVGAGI (reference sequence). Trimming stripped 1 base from V and 6 bases from J, with 16 bases between. As DNA, the CDR3 is TGTGCCAGCAGTTACTTACCTCAGGGTCTCTCCGAGCAGTACTTC. Its translation is CASSYLPQGLSEQYF.

This clonotype has a handful of counts. The chain links TRBV2 to TRBJ2-7, with D perhaps matching TRBD1 (6 bases). Germline-derived CDR1 and CDR2 are SNHLY and FYNNEI. V lost 4 bases, J lost 8 bases, and 12 bases lay in between. The CDR3 spans 12 residues. This CDR3 is CASSVQGMKQYF. The CDR3, as DNA: TGTGCCAGCAGTGTGCAGGGGATGAAGCAGTACTTC.

This clonotype was observed a few times. The rearrangement links TRBV28 to TRBJ1-1; TRBD1 is a possible D gene (5 bases). The V end was cut by 2 bases, the J end by 0 bases, with 16 bases between. The CDR3 contains 17 residues. Looked up from germline, CDR1 is MDHEN and CDR2 is SYDVKM. This CDR3 is CASSLVLKGSLNTEAFF. The CDR3 DNA sequence: TGTGCCAGCAGTTTAGTATTGAAGGGGAGTTTGAACACTGAAGCTTTCTTT.

J is TRBJ1-3 and V is TRBV6-6; 7 bases line up with TRBD1. The CDR3 runs 14 residues. Germline CDR1 reads MNHNY; CDR2 reads SVGAGI (reference sequence). Trimming at V came to 8 bases and at J to 4 bases, leaving 8 bases not matched to a gene. DNA of the CDR3: TGTGCCAGCTATTTGACAGGGATCGGAAACACCATATATTTT. This translates into CASYLTGIGNTIYF.

The V and J genes are TRBV6-2 or TRBV6-3 and TRBJ2-3; 9 nucleotides line up with TRBD1. V lost 0 bases, J lost 0 bases, and 4 bases stayed unmatched. The germline CDR1 and CDR2 sequences are MNHEY and SVGEGT. The CDR3 sequence is 17 residues long. The CDR3 DNA follows: TGTGCCAGCAGTTACTCCCGGGACAGGGATAGCACAGATACGCAGTATTTT. Translation: CASSYSRDRDSTDTQYF.

This clonotype has only a few counts. The chain couples TRBV6-5 to TRBJ2-5; tentatively, D is TRBD2 (7 bases). V was trimmed by 4 bases and J by 6 bases, leaving 15 bases between them. The CDR3 length is 14 residues. The germline gives CDR1 MNHEY, CDR2 SVGAGI. The CDR3 region is CASSFAGARKTQYF. The CDR3 coding sequence is TGTGCCAGCAGTTTCGCGGGGGCCCGGAAGACCCAGTACTTC.

This clonotype was seen at least ten times. V is TRBV11-2 and J is TRBJ2-7; D unclear. The CDR3 loop spans 13 amino acids. V lost 5 bases and J lost 0, with 8 bases in between. Germline CDR1 SGHAT, CDR2 FQNNGV. The CDR3 protein is CASSNGPSYEQYF. Here the CDR3 DNA reads TGTGCCAGCAGCAACGGGCCCTCCTACGAGCAGTACTTC.

There are many counts of this clonotype. This chain joins TRBV12-3 or TRBV12-4 and TRBJ2-1, with a possible D match to TRBD1 (6 bases). Trimming removed 5 bases at V and 8 bases at J, with 13 bases between. The CDR3 is 13 residues long. The CDR3 region has the DNA TGTGCCAGCAGTCGGACAGTAGGCCATGAGCAGTTCTTC. It encodes CASSRTVGHEQFF.

This clonotype was seen repeatedly, ten times or more. The chain combines TRBV19 with TRBJ2-5, with TRBD2 identical over 13 bases. Germline CDR1 LNHDA, CDR2 SQIVND (reference sequence). This CDR3 region has 18 residues. V lost 10 bases, J lost 0 bases, and 14 bases stayed unmatched. The CDR3 reads CATKGQRTSGGYQETQYF. CDR3 DNA: TGTGCCACCAAGGGACAGCGGACTAGCGGGGGATACCAAGAGACCCAGTACTTC.

This clonotype was detected many times. This chain links TRBV10-3 with TRBJ2-1, with a weak D call TRBD1 (5 bases). This CDR3 region has 15 residues. The V gene lost 8 bases and the J gene lost 0 bases, with 14 bases spanning the gap. In germline, CDR1 is ENHRY, CDR2 SYGVKD. CDR3 protein: CAIGKGASSYNEQFF. DNA of the CDR3: TGTGCCATCGGTAAAGGGGCGAGCTCCTACAATGAGCAGTTCTTC.

This chain connects TRBV7-2 to TRBJ2-7; 9 bases map to TRBD1. Germline V gene sequence: CDR1 SGHTA, CDR2 FQGNSA. Trimming removed 5 bases from V and 9 bases from J; junction bases left unmatched: 8. The CDR3 loop spans 13 amino acids. The CDR3: CASSSRDREVQYF. Here the CDR3 DNA reads TGTGCCAGCAGCAGCCGGGACAGGGAGGTGCAGTACTTC.

This clonotype has just a few counts. This chain joins TRBV7-9 and TRBJ1-2; D ambiguous. V was shortened by 0 bases and J by 3 bases, with 8 bases between the two germline ends. This CDR3 is 14 amino acids long. CDR1 is SEHNR and CDR2 is FQNEAQ in the germline V gene (reference sequence). The CDR3: CASSLAGVYYGYTF. In nucleotides, the CDR3 is TGTGCCAGCAGCTTAGCCGGGGTTTACTATGGCTACACCTTC. Supplemented by reference TRBV7-9 and TRBJ1-2, the full variable domain reads DTGVSQNPRHKITKRGQNVTFRCDPISEHNRLYWYRQTLGQGPEFLTYFQNEAQLEKSRLLSDRFSAERPKGSFSTLEIQRTEQGDSAMYLCASSLAGVYYGYTFGSGTRLTVV.

This clonotype was recorded many times. The V gene is TRBV4-3, the J gene TRBJ1-2; D remains ambiguous. CDR3 length: 13 residues. Trimming removed 0 bases at V and 6 bases at J, with 8 bases between. Germline CDR1 is LGHNA and CDR2 is YSLEER. CDR3 bases: TGCGCCAGCAGCCAAGATGAAGGGAATGGCTACACCTTC. Its translation: CASSQDEGNGYTF.

The chain carries TRBV29-1 and TRBJ1-2; 10 bases agree with TRBD1. Germline lookup yields CDR1 SQVTM and CDR2 ANQGSEA. V was pared by 5 bases and J by 6 bases, with 9 bases of the junction left unmatched. The CDR3 spans 14 residues. CDR3 sequence: CSVSRDRGSDGYTF. The DNA for the CDR3 is TGCAGCGTTTCACGGGACAGGGGAAGCGATGGCTACACCTTC.

The rearrangement links TRBV6-6 to TRBJ1-1; no reliable D call. This CDR3 spans 14 amino acids. V gave up 0 bases and J gave up 3 bases, with 8 bases separating them. Germline V gene lookup returns CDR1 MNHNY and CDR2 SVGAGI (reference sequence). CDR3 protein: CASSYSPGDTEAFF. The CDR3 bases are TGTGCCAGCAGTTACTCTCCCGGGGACACTGAAGCTTTCTTT.

This rearrangement joins TRBV29-1 to TRBJ2-7; D may be TRBD2 (6 bases). The V gene lost 3 bases and the J gene lost 9 bases, with 24 bases spanning the gap. The V gene's germline CDR1 is SQVTM and CDR2 ANQGSEA. CDR3 length: 15 amino acids. The CDR3 DNA sequence: TGCAGCGTTGAGGGAGCCCCGGGGGAATTATATGGGCAGTACTTC. Its translation: CSVEGAPGELYGQYF.

This clonotype has more than one count but fewer than ten. The rearrangement joins TRBV30 to TRBJ1-2, with 7 nucleotides matching TRBD1. V shed 3 bases, J shed 3 bases, and the junction held 4 bases outside the gene matches. The CDR3 is 13 amino acids. CDR1 is GTSNPN, CDR2 SVGIG, per germline (reference sequence). CDR3 coding DNA: TGTGCCTGGAGGACCGGGACAGACTATGGCTACACCTTC. The encoded protein is CAWRTGTDYGYTF.

This clonotype came up many times. The rearrangement joins TRBV12-3 or TRBV12-4 to TRBJ2-1, with D hard to call. Trimming left V 5 bases short and J 6 bases short, with 8 bases between. CDR3 length: 12 amino acids. CDR3: CASSPVVNEQFF. The CDR3 DNA follows: TGTGCCAGCAGTCCCGTGGTCAATGAGCAGTTCTTC.

The chain couples TRBV20-1 to TRBJ2-2, with TRBD1 identical over 9 bases. The V gene end was trimmed by 6 bases and the J gene end by 1 base; junction bases not matched to a gene: 3. This CDR3 is built from 14 residues. Per the germline V gene, CDR1 is DFQATT and CDR2 is SNEGSKA (reference sequence). CDR3 sequence (DNA): TGCAGTGCCCCGGGACAGGGGAACACCGGGGAGCTGTTTTTT. Protein sequence: CSAPGQGNTGELFF.

The gene calls are TRBV3-1 and TRBJ2-1, with 14 bases that match TRBD2. Germline CDR1 is LGHDT and CDR2 is YNNKEL (reference sequence). The V gene end was trimmed by 0 bases and the J gene end by 4 bases; junction bases not matched to a gene: 5. The CDR3 consists of 18 residues. The CDR3 spells CASSQERGLAGVYNEQFF. The CDR3 DNA is TGTGCCAGCAGCCAAGAGAGGGGACTAGCGGGAGTTTACAATGAGCAGTTCTTC.

Ten or more counts support this clonotype. J is TRBJ1-5 and V is TRBV20-1, with D possibly matching TRBD1 (5 bases). Trimming cost V 3 bases and J 6 bases, with 12 bases left between them. Germline values: CDR1 DFQATT, CDR2 SNEGSKA (reference sequence). CDR3 length: 13 residues. The CDR3 is CSARKGATQPQHF. In DNA, the CDR3 is TGCAGTGCTAGGAAAGGGGCTACTCAGCCCCAGCATTTT.

This clonotype was recorded many times. The chain links TRBV6-2 or TRBV6-3 to TRBJ1-6, with unresolved D. V lost 5 bases and J lost 6, with 17 bases in between. The CDR3 loop spans 16 amino acids. Germline V gene data show CDR1 as MNHEY and CDR2 as SVGEGT. CDR3 coding DNA: TGTGCCAGCAGTCAGACGATGGACCATAGTAATTCACCCCTCCACTTT. It encodes CASSQTMDHSNSPLHF.